The present entry profiles one T cell receptor (beta chain) with its context. The target antigen is unknown. Locally advanced or metastatic urothelial carcinoma affected the patients. Clones were sequenced by immunoSEQ multiplex PCR, and TCRdb holds only the in-frame ones, with some missing. The sample lists about 84,000 clones, roughly 87% occurring once. Trimming took 4 bases from V and 0 from J, leaving 11 bases between them. Germline V lookup: CDR1 SGDLS, CDR2 YYNGEE. This CDR3 contains 15 residues. These data are taken from a study of PD-L1 blockade in urothelial cancer. Looking at the study overall: Atezolizumab 1,200 mg was given intravenously every 3 weeks, starting 2014. Blood samples contained a median about 150,000 T cells.

Study-level points and caveats: Durable-benefit patients had greater expansion of tumor-associated blood clones at 3 weeks.

This chain joins TRBV9 and TRBJ1-5; D is perhaps TRBD1 (5 bases). The source is a man between 65 and 85 years old with urothelial cancer. The source was PBMCs, collected around atezolizumab (anti-PD-L1) treatment. DNA of the CDR3: TGTGCCAGCAGCTTGACAGCCTCTAGCAATCAGCCCCAGCATTTT. Its protein product is CASSLTASSNQPQHF.